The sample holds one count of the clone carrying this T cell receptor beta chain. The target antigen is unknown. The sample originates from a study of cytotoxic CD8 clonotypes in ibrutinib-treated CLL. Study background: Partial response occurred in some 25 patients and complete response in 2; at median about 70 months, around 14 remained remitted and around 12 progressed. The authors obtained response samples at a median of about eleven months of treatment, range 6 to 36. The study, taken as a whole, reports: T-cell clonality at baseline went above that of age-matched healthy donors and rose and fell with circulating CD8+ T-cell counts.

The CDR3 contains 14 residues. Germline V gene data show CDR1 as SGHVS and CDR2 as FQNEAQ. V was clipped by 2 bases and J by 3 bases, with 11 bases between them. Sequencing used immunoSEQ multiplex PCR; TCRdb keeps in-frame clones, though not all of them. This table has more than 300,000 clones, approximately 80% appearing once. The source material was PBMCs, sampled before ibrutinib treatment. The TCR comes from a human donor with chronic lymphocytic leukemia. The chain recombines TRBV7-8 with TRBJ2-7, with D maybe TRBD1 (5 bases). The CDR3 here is CASSLNDRDYEQYF. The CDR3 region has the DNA TGTGCCAGCAGCTTAAACGACAGAGACTACGAGCAGTACTTC.